The 16 T cell receptor beta chains below come from one sample, sequenced in a study of shared clonotypes between healthy human individuals. The method was immunoSEQ multiplex PCR; TCRdb's version includes in-frame clones alone and lacks a portion of them. This table has 2.5 million or so clones, over 85% appearing once. The material sequenced was naive CD4+ T cells sorted from blood. Subset of the sample: CD45RA+ positively selected. The receptors shown here come from a man between 18 and 35 years old in good health.

In the case of this clone: The same CDR3 also results from other DNA sequences found in this sample. The gene calls are TRBV30 and TRBJ2-7; 8 bases are a match to TRBD1. Trimming cost V 1 base and J 4 bases; bases outside gene matches: 0. Germline-derived CDR1 and CDR2 are GTSNPN and SVGIG (reference sequence). CDR3 length equals 12 residues. This chain's CDR3 is CAWSDRGYEQYF. The DNA for the CDR3 is TGTGCCTGGAGTGACAGGGGGTACGAGCAGTACTTC.

With regard to this clone: This same CDR3 is encoded by further DNA sequences in the sample. J is TRBJ1-1 and V is TRBV6-5; perhaps TRBD1 as D (5 bases). Germline V lookup: CDR1 MNHEY, CDR2 SVGAGI. The CDR3 is 14 residues long. The V end lost 0 bases, the J end lost 5 bases, and 10 bases lay between the germline ends. The chain's CDR3 is CASSYSRGVTEAFF. The CDR3 nucleotides read TGTGCCAGCAGTTACTCGAGAGGGGTGACTGAAGCTTTCTTT.

Worth noting for this clone: A read error may account for a junction end that differs from germline. The chain couples TRBV7-6 to TRBJ2-7, with TRBD1 matching 7 bases. This CDR3 region has 11 residues. Germline V gene sequence: CDR1 SGHVS, CDR2 FNYEAQ. In nucleotides, the CDR3 is TGTGCCAGCAGCTCCACATCCGGGACAGACTTC. Protein: CASSSTSGTDF. Together with reference TRBV7-6 and TRBJ2-7, the CDR3 gives the full variable domain: GAGVSQSPRYKVTKRGQDVALRCDPISGHVSLYWYRQALGQGPEFLTYFNYEAQQDKSGLPNDRFSAERPEGSISTLTIQRTEQRDSAMYRCASSSTSGTDFGPGTRLTVT.

This chain links TRBV11-2 with TRBJ1-3, with no clear D. Trimming left V 1 base short and J 0 bases short, with 10 bases between. The CDR3 covers 16 residues. Germline CDR1 is SGHAT and CDR2 is FQNNGV. The CDR3 DNA reads TGTGCCAGCAGCTTAGCACAGACCGTCTCTGGAAACACCATATATTTT. Translation gives CASSLAQTVSGNTIYF.

This chain connects TRBV7-9 to TRBJ1-1; D unclear. Germline CDR1 reads SEHNR; CDR2 reads FQNEAQ (reference sequence). The length of the CDR3 is 13 residues. V was shortened by 3 bases and J by 1 base, with 6 bases between the two germline ends. The CDR3 loop reads CASSFPGNTEAFF. The CDR3 bases are TGTGCCAGCAGCTTCCCCGGGAACACTGAAGCTTTCTTT.

This clone has just a few counts. This chain links TRBV30 with TRBJ1-1; TRBD1 might be the D (6 bases). Trimming stripped 4 bases from V and 1 base from J, with 13 bases between. This CDR3 comprises 14 residues. In germline, CDR1 is GTSNPN, CDR2 SVGIG (reference sequence). As DNA, the CDR3 is TGTGCCTGGATCCGAGGGGGAGGGAACACTGAAGCTTTCTTT. Amino acid sequence: CAWIRGGGNTEAFF.

As concerns this clone: Other DNA sequences in this sample translate to the same CDR3. The rearrangement links TRBV5-4 to TRBJ2-7; tentatively, D is TRBD1 (5 bases). V lost 4 bases to trimming and J lost 2 bases, with 10 bases between them. CDR3 length equals 13 residues. Germline CDR1 is SGHNT and CDR2 is YYREEE (reference sequence). DNA for the CDR3: TGTGCCAGCAGCCTTACAGGCACCTACGAGCAGTACTTC. Its translation is CASSLTGTYEQYF.

This clone was seen only once. This sequence joins TRBV6-4 and TRBJ1-5; tentatively, D is TRBD1 (6 bases). V shed 8 bases and J shed 3 bases, with 17 bases lying between them. Germline lookup yields CDR1 MRHNA and CDR2 SNTAGT. The CDR3 consists of 15 residues. CDR3 protein: CASPPGGGVNQPQHF. CDR3 nucleotides: TGTGCCAGCCCACCGGGAGGGGGAGTCAATCAGCCCCAGCATTTT.

V gene TRBV18 combines with J gene TRBJ2-6; D call uncertain. V was shortened by 5 bases and J by 1 base, with 18 bases between the two germline ends. This CDR3 is 18 amino acids long. CDR1 is KGHSH, CDR2 LQKENI, per germline. CDR3 region: CASSSLAHSDSGANVLTF. The CDR3, as DNA: TGTGCCAGCTCATCTCTGGCCCATAGTGATTCTGGGGCCAACGTCCTGACTTTC.

The V and J genes are TRBV5-5 and TRBJ1-2; 8 nucleotides agree with TRBD1. The CDR3 consists of 15 residues. The V gene end was trimmed by 2 bases and the J gene end by 2 bases; junction bases not matched to a gene: 5. CDR1 is SGHKS and CDR2 is YYEKEE in the germline V gene (reference sequence). CDR3 in amino acids: CASSFDRGPNYGYTF. CDR3 nucleotide sequence: TGTGCCAGCAGCTTCGACAGGGGACCGAACTATGGCTACACCTTC.

The V gene is TRBV5-1, the J gene TRBJ2-5; TRBD2 matches 8 bases. Germline V gene data show CDR1 as SGHRS and CDR2 as YFSETQ. The V and J ends lost 4 bases and 2 bases, in that order; junction bases with no gene match: 7. The CDR3 is 15 residues long. CDR3: CASSPLTSGQETQYF. CDR3 sequence (DNA): TGCGCCAGCAGCCCCCTAACTAGCGGACAAGAGACCCAGTACTTC.

The chain recombines TRBV2 with TRBJ1-4, with D perhaps TRBD1 (5 bases). The germline V gene has CDR1 SNHLY and CDR2 FYNNEI. V was cut by 6 bases and J by 7 bases, with 18 bases left in between. The CDR3 loop spans 15 amino acids. CDR3 in DNA: TGTGCCAGCAGCCCCGGGGGGGGGTTCGGTGAAAAACTGTTTTTT. It codes for CASSPGGGFGEKLFF. Full variable domain (remainder filled in from reference TRBV2 and TRBJ1-4): EPEVTQTPSHQVTQMGQEVILRCVPISNHLYFYWYRQILGQKVEFLVSFYNNEISEKSEIFDDQFSVERPDGSNFTLKIRSTKLEDSAMYFCASSPGGGFGEKLFFGSGTQLSVL.

This chain links TRBV19 with TRBJ2-5; D may be TRBD1 (6 bases). The CDR3 sequence is 16 residues long. Germline V CDR1 and CDR2: LNHDA, SQIVND (reference sequence). V dropped 4 bases and J dropped 5 bases, with 20 bases sitting between them. CDR3 DNA: TGTGCCAGTAGTACCACACACTCCACAGGGATGGAGACCCAGTACTTC. This codes for CASSTTHSTGMETQYF.

This clone was seen more than once but under ten times. The sample carries other DNA sequences with the same CDR3. The chain is built from TRBV19 and TRBJ1-2, with TRBD1 identical over 9 bases. Per the germline V gene, CDR1 is LNHDA and CDR2 is SQIVND (reference sequence). The CDR3 is 14 residues long. J lost 1 base, V lost 6 bases, and 3 bases had no gene match. The CDR3 sequence: CASSPGQGNYGYTF. The CDR3 nucleotides are TGTGCCAGTAGCCCGGGACAGGGTAACTATGGCTACACCTTC.

This sequence joins TRBV2 and TRBJ1-3, with D maybe TRBD1 (5 bases). Trimming removed 7 bases from V and 3 bases from J, with 16 bases in between. Germline loops: CDR1 SNHLY, CDR2 FYNNEI. The CDR3 is made up of 15 amino acids. CDR3: CASKRNGGDGNTIYF. The CDR3 nucleotides read TGTGCCAGCAAACGGAACGGGGGGGATGGAAACACCATATATTTT. The full variable domain, rest sourced from reference TRBV2 and TRBJ1-3, is EPEVTQTPSHQVTQMGQEVILRCVPISNHLYFYWYRQILGQKVEFLVSFYNNEISEKSEIFDDQFSVERPDGSNFTLKIRSTKLEDSAMYFCASKRNGGDGNTIYFGEGSWLTVV.

The CDR3 reads CASSPGTGVSSYNEQFF. DNA of the CDR3: TGTGCCAGCTCACCAGGGACGGGGGTTAGCTCCTACAATGAGCAGTTCTTC. The chain carries TRBV18 and TRBJ2-1; D is perhaps TRBD2 (6 bases). This CDR3 has 17 amino acids. Germline CDR1 KGHSH, CDR2 LQKENI. With 2 bases removed from V and 0 bases from J, the gap between germline ends came to 14 bases.